The clone carrying this TCR beta chain showed up just a few times. The antigen remains unidentified. MiXCR, run by TCRdb on the reads, gives a single entry per CDR3 protein. This sample has under 350,000 distinct CDR3 sequences, with approximately 22% found just once. Trimming at V came to 1 base and at J to 0 bases, leaving 6 bases not matched to a gene. This CDR3 has 17 residues. This entry is derived from a study of T cell repertoires in cytomegalovirus infection. Study overall: CMV infection plus the matching HLA type was flagged by public TCR beta signatures. Study observations and caveats: Individuals carrying CMV plus the relevant HLA were identified by cumulative frequency of public TCR beta families. Predominance within the ex vivo response was attributable to HLA-C-restricted CMV-specific TCR beta clonotypes.

J is TRBJ2-1 and V is TRBV12-3 or TRBV12-4; 7 positions match TRBD1. The material sequenced was cultured PBMCs, taken from culture after CMV antigen stimulation. This clonotype was obtained from a human donor in good health (CMV status not recorded). Some clones in this sample may be carry-over from other donors' samples. The CDR3 DNA follows: TGTGCCAGCAGTTTAGAAAGAGGGGGCAGCTCCTACAATGAGCAGTTCTTC. Amino acid sequence: CASSLERGGSSYNEQFF.